The clone carrying this TCR beta chain was seen a handful of times. The data originate from a study of beta chain features in type 1 diabetes. This CDR3 is built from 12 residues. Looked up from germline, CDR1 is SGHNT and CDR2 is YYREEE (reference sequence). V dropped 2 bases and J dropped 5 bases, with 4 bases sitting between them. The investigators reverse transcribed all of the isolated RNA, so they sequenced expressed TCRB transcripts. Profiled with immunoSEQ multiplex PCR; TCRdb holds only in-frame clones, not every one. Here the sample spans 300,000 to 350,000 clones, less than 9.5% being singletons.

This rearrangement joins TRBV5-4 to TRBJ1-4; D is uncertain. The sample comprised central memory CD4+ T cells from blood. This receptor was obtained from a woman aged 18-29 years in good health. Here the CDR3 reads CASSFPNEKLFF. The CDR3 nucleotides are TGTGCCAGCAGCTTCCCGAATGAAAAACTGTTTTTT. Supplemented by reference TRBV5-4 and TRBJ1-4, the full variable domain reads ETGVTQSPTHLIKTRGQQVTLRCSSQSGHNTVSWYQQALGQGPQFIFQYYREEENGRGNFPPRFSGLQFPNYSSELNVNALELDDSALYLCASSFPNEKLFFGSGTQLSVL.